These T cell receptor beta chains were read from a single sample in a study of blood T cell repertoires in COVID-19. Profiling relied on immunoSEQ multiplex PCR, and the TCRdb table lists in-frame clones only, not all of them. The repertoire holds hundreds of thousands of clones, with 92% as singletons. Sequenced sample: peripheral blood. All receptors derive from a man between 60 and 75 years old with COVID-19, enrolled during active disease. The CDR3 runs from the conserved cysteine through the conserved F or W. The D gene is left open where the match is weak. Part of the rows lack a size; the others show once, few, many or a class for expanded clones.

j_gene: TRBJ1-1; abundance: once; d_gene: TRBD1; v_gene: TRBV4-1; CDR3nt: TGCGCCAGCAGCCAATACTTTGGACAGGGGGCCTGGAGCACTGAAGCTTTCTTT; CDR3aa: CASSQYFGQGAWSTEAFF
j_gene: TRBJ1-5; abundance: .; d_gene: TRBD1; v_gene: TRBV19; CDR3nt: TGTGCCAGTAGTCCGGACAGGGGGTCCAATCAGCCCCAGCATTTT; CDR3aa: CASSPDRGSNQPQHF
j_gene: TRBJ2-7; abundance: .; d_gene: .; v_gene: TRBV7-9; CDR3nt: TGTGCCAGCAGCTTTGGGGACTTTGCCTACGAGCAGTACTTC; CDR3aa: CASSFGDFAYEQYF
j_gene: TRBJ2-1; abundance: .; d_gene: TRBD2; v_gene: TRBV4-1; CDR3nt: TGCGCCAGCAGCCAAGGCCAAATAGCGGGGGGGAGGTATGAGCAGTTCTTC; CDR3aa: CASSQGQIAGGRYEQFF
j_gene: TRBJ1-4; abundance: .; d_gene: .; v_gene: TRBV7-2; CDR3nt: TGTGCCAGCAGCTCGGGGACACGGGGTGAAAAACTGTTTTTT; CDR3aa: CASSSGTRGEKLFF
j_gene: TRBJ2-1; abundance: few; d_gene: TRBD2; v_gene: TRBV3-1/TRBV3-2; CDR3nt: TGTGCCAGCAGCCCTTCTCTGGGAAGCGGGAGAGGGTTCAATGAGCAGTTCTTC; CDR3aa: CASSPSLGSGRGFNEQFF
j_gene: TRBJ1-1; abundance: .; d_gene: .; v_gene: TRBV27; CDR3nt: TGTGCCAGCAGTTTTTCTTTTGGCCTCAGGACTGAAGCTTTCTTT; CDR3aa: CASSFSFGLRTEAFF
j_gene: TRBJ1-6; abundance: .; d_gene: .; v_gene: TRBV5-1; CDR3nt: TGCGCCAGCAGCTCCGGACATTCCTATAATTCACCCCTCCACTTT; CDR3aa: CASSSGHSYNSPLHF
j_gene: TRBJ2-7; abundance: .; d_gene: .; v_gene: TRBV25-1; CDR3nt: TGTGCCAGCAGTGAGCAGAGACAGGCGAGGTACGAGCAGTACTTC; CDR3aa: CASSEQRQARYEQYF
j_gene: TRBJ2-3; abundance: .; d_gene: TRBD2; v_gene: TRBV5-4; CDR3nt: TGTGCCAGCAGCTTGCGGCTAGCGGGGAGCACAGATACGCAGTATTTT; CDR3aa: CASSLRLAGSTDTQYF
j_gene: TRBJ2-1; abundance: .; d_gene: .; v_gene: TRBV9; CDR3nt: TGTGCCAGCAGCGTAGGGCTTCGCGGATCTTTCACACTTGATGGCTCCTACAATGAGCAGTTCTTC; CDR3aa: CASSVGLRGSFTLDGSYNEQFF
j_gene: TRBJ2-7; abundance: .; d_gene: TRBD1; v_gene: TRBV5-1; CDR3nt: TGCGCCAGCAGCGGAGGACAGGGAAGGGGGCAGTACTTC; CDR3aa: CASSGGQGRGQYF
j_gene: TRBJ2-1; abundance: .; d_gene: .; v_gene: TRBV6-2/TRBV6-3; CDR3nt: TGTGCCAGCAGTCTTGTCCGAGATGAGCAGTTCTTC; CDR3aa: CASSLVRDEQFF
j_gene: TRBJ2-7; abundance: .; d_gene: .; v_gene: TRBV6-5; CDR3nt: TGTGCCAGCAGTTACGCGCCGGGATCCTACGAGCAGTACTTC; CDR3aa: CASSYAPGSYEQYF
j_gene: TRBJ2-1; abundance: .; d_gene: .; v_gene: TRBV7-9; CDR3nt: TGTGCCAGCAGCTTAGCGGTGGTTGAGGGCAATGAGCAGTTCTTC; CDR3aa: CASSLAVVEGNEQFF
j_gene: TRBJ2-1; abundance: few; d_gene: .; v_gene: TRBV30; CDR3nt: TGTGCCTGGAGTGTCGGCTCCTACAATGAGCAGTTCTTC; CDR3aa: CAWSVGSYNEQFF
j_gene: TRBJ2-5; abundance: once; d_gene: TRBD2; v_gene: TRBV7-6; CDR3nt: TGTGCCAGCACCACGGGACTAGCGGGAGGAGAGACCCAGTACTTC; CDR3aa: CASTTGLAGGETQYF
j_gene: TRBJ2-7; abundance: .; d_gene: .; v_gene: TRBV6-5; CDR3nt: TGTGCCACCTCTGTGGGGGGCTACGAGCAGTACTTC; CDR3aa: CATSVGGYEQYF
j_gene: TRBJ1-2; abundance: few; d_gene: TRBD1; v_gene: TRBV19; CDR3nt: TGTGCCAGTAGTAGAGAATCTACGACAGGGGGCAGGTATGGCTACACCTTC; CDR3aa: CASSRESTTGGRYGYTF
j_gene: TRBJ2-2; abundance: .; d_gene: .; v_gene: TRBV29-1; CDR3nt: TGCAGCGTTGCAGCCCGGGGCGGGGAGCTGTTTTTT; CDR3aa: CSVAARGGELFF
j_gene: TRBJ2-1; abundance: .; d_gene: .; v_gene: TRBV5-1; CDR3nt: TGCGCCAGCAGCTTGGAGGGAGGCTCCTACAATGAGCAGTTCTTC; CDR3aa: CASSLEGGSYNEQFF
j_gene: TRBJ2-7; abundance: .; d_gene: TRBD2; v_gene: TRBV18; CDR3nt: TGTGCCAGCTCATCTGGACTAGCGGGGACCCCCTCCTACGAGCAGTACTTC; CDR3aa: CASSSGLAGTPSYEQYF
j_gene: TRBJ2-1; abundance: .; d_gene: TRBD2; v_gene: TRBV7-6; CDR3nt: TGTGCCAGCAGCTTAGTCGGACTAGCGGACTACAATGAGCAGTTCTTC; CDR3aa: CASSLVGLADYNEQFF
j_gene: TRBJ1-1; abundance: .; d_gene: TRBD1; v_gene: TRBV19; CDR3nt: TGTGCCAGTAGCGAGAGGGGGCAGGGGGCTGAAGCTTTCTTT; CDR3aa: CASSERGQGAEAFF
j_gene: TRBJ2-1; abundance: once; d_gene: .; v_gene: TRBV7-6; CDR3nt: TGTGCCAGCAGCCCCCCGGAAGGGGTGGATGCGAATGAGCAGTTCTTC; CDR3aa: CASSPPEGVDANEQFF
j_gene: TRBJ1-1; abundance: .; d_gene: .; v_gene: TRBV5-8; CDR3nt: TGTGCCAGCAGCTTCTTGCAGGGCAAGGGGAACACTGAAGCTTTCTTT; CDR3aa: CASSFLQGKGNTEAFF
j_gene: TRBJ2-5; abundance: .; d_gene: .; v_gene: TRBV11-1; CDR3nt: TGTGCCAGCAGCGCTGGCCCGGAGACCCAGTACTTC; CDR3aa: CASSAGPETQYF